Below, 32 T cell receptor beta chains from the same sample are listed, as sequenced in a study of radiation and T cells in renal cell carcinoma. Time point noted: baseline pretreatment blood. Specified treatment: 15 Gy SBRT to primary tumor, nephrectomy 4 weeks later. Method: immunoSEQ multiplex PCR; TCRdb's copy keeps in-frame clones and lacks some. The table shows around 140,000 clones, with about nine tenths occurring only once. The sample consisted of blood, taken from a patient whose treatment included radiotherapy and nephrectomy. Receptors originate from a woman in her sixties or seventies with renal cell carcinoma.

The J gene is TRBJ2-7, the V gene TRBV4-3; the D gene is possibly TRBD2 (6 bases). Germline CDR1 is LGHNA and CDR2 is YSLEER. This CDR3 has 15 residues. The V end was cut by 4 bases, the J end by 2 bases, with 15 bases between. The CDR3 region has the DNA TGCGCCAGCAGCCGCGGGACGGCTGGGCCCTACGAGCAGTACTTC. Its translation is CASSRGTAGPYEQYF.

This chain connects TRBV2 to TRBJ1-4, with a weak D call TRBD1 (5 bases). Between the trimmed V and J ends, which lost 8 bases and 4 bases, there was a span of 11 bases. Germline assignment: CDR1 SNHLY and CDR2 FYNNEI. The CDR3 contains 13 residues. The CDR3 region has the DNA TGTGCCAGCGGGGACGGTTATAATGAAAAACTGTTTTTT. Translation gives CASGDGYNEKLFF.

The chain recombines TRBV9 with TRBJ2-7; a weak D match, TRBD2 (6 bases). In germline, CDR1 is SGDLS, CDR2 YYNGEE. This CDR3 has 12 residues. V shed 1 base and J shed 5 bases, with 7 bases lying between them. CDR3: CASSVWGDEQYF. The DNA of the CDR3 is TGTGCCAGCAGCGTATGGGGGGACGAGCAGTACTTC. Full variable domain (remainder filled in from reference TRBV9 and TRBJ2-7): DSGVTQTPKHLITATGQRVTLRCSPRSGDLSVYWYQQSLDQGLQFLIQYYNGEERAKGNILERFSAQQFPDLHSELNLSSLELGDSALYFCASSVWGDEQYFGPGTRLTVT.

The gene calls are TRBV5-1 and TRBJ2-7; 8 bases align to TRBD1. V lost 4 bases to trimming and J lost 3 bases; unmatched junction nucleotides: 12. Germline V gene lookup returns CDR1 SGHRS and CDR2 YFSETQ. This CDR3 has 16 amino acids. The CDR3 bases are TGCGCCAGCAGCCGGGCGACAGGGGAAGCCGTCTACGAGCAGTACTTC. It specifies CASSRATGEAVYEQYF.

This clone was detected only once. The chain carries TRBV28 and TRBJ1-1; D gene ambiguous. V was cut by 6 bases and J by 7 bases, with 18 bases left in between. Per germline, CDR1 MDHEN and CDR2 SYDVKM. There are 14 residues in the CDR3. CDR3 loop: CASRVRRRVDEAFF. The CDR3 nucleotides are TGTGCCAGCAGGGTCAGAAGAAGGGTGGATGAAGCTTTCTTT.

This clone was observed a handful of times. This sequence joins TRBV30 and TRBJ1-1; D not certain. Germline V gene data show CDR1 as GTSNPN and CDR2 as SVGIG (reference sequence). The CDR3 has 13 residues. V was pared by 3 bases and J by 5 bases, with 13 bases between. DNA of the CDR3: TGTGCCTGGAGACGGGCTGGACGGACTGAAGCTTTCTTT. As protein: CAWRRAGRTEAFF.

J is TRBJ1-2 and V is TRBV30, with 8 bases that match TRBD1. From germline, CDR1 is GTSNPN and CDR2 SVGIG (reference sequence). The CDR3 runs to 14 residues. With V trimmed by 2 bases and J by 4 bases, 6 bases remained unmatched. The CDR3 loop reads CAWSRTGQSYGYTF. The CDR3 nucleotides read TGTGCCTGGAGTAGGACAGGGCAGAGCTATGGCTACACCTTC.

V gene TRBV30 combines with J gene TRBJ2-1; D unclear. Between the trimmed V and J ends, which lost 0 bases and 7 bases, there was a span of 4 bases. The CDR3 totals 11 residues. Per the germline V gene, CDR1 is GTSNPN and CDR2 is SVGIG (reference sequence). For the CDR3, the DNA is TGTGCCTGGAGTGTCAAAAATGAGCAGTTCTTC. Translating gives CAWSVKNEQFF.

This clone was counted a single time. V and J are TRBV27 and TRBJ1-2; TRBD1 might be the D (5 bases). Per germline, CDR1 MNHEY and CDR2 SMNVEV (reference sequence). The V end lost 4 bases, the J end lost 4 bases, and 19 bases lay between the germline ends. The CDR3 covers 16 residues. Here the CDR3 DNA reads TGTGCCAGCAGTTCCCCCGGGGCAGGTAACTTCTATGGCTACACCTTC. Protein product: CASSSPGAGNFYGYTF.

The chain joins TRBV7-3 to TRBJ1-1, with D perhaps matching TRBD1 (6 bases). Trimming removed 2 bases from V and 1 base from J, with 8 bases in between. CDR3 length: 14 amino acids. In germline, CDR1 is SGHTA, CDR2 FQGTGA. The CDR3 is CASSLGRGNTEAFF. In DNA form, the CDR3 reads TGTGCCAGCAGCTTAGGCAGGGGGAACACTGAAGCTTTCTTT.

In its sample, this clone was seen a few times. This sequence joins TRBV7-2 and TRBJ2-7, with 8 bases matching TRBD2. Germline CDR1 and CDR2: SGHTA and FQGNSA. Germline trimming cut 5 bases from V and 5 bases from J; bases unmatched to any gene: 8. The CDR3 is 14 amino acids. The chain's CDR3 is CASSARGGGDEQYF. DNA of the CDR3: TGTGCCAGCAGCGCACGGGGGGGCGGTGACGAGCAGTACTTC.

The V call is TRBV19, the J call TRBJ2-5; the match to TRBD1 covers 7 bases. Germline V CDR1 and CDR2: LNHDA, SQIVND (reference sequence). The CDR3 consists of 14 residues. V trimming: 7 bases; J trimming: 3 bases; junction bases outside the gene matches: 8. CDR3 coding DNA: TGTGCCAGTAACTCCCCGGGACAGAAAGAGACCCAGTACTTC. It translates to CASNSPGQKETQYF.

To note about this clone: The junction does not match germline at one end; this may be a read error. This chain joins TRBV6-1 and TRBJ2-5; 10 bases match TRBD2. The CDR3 runs to 13 residues. Germline CDR1 reads MNHNS; CDR2 reads SASEGT. The chain's CDR3 is CASSGGPQEAQYF. CDR3 DNA: TGTGCCAGTAGCGGGGGGCCCCAAGAGGCCCAGTACTTC.

This clone has only one observation. The rearrangement joins TRBV5-1 to TRBJ2-2; 10 nucleotides line up with TRBD2. Losses at the gene ends were 1 base for V and 1 base for J; bases not matched to a gene: 4. CDR1 is SGHRS, CDR2 YFSETQ, per germline. The CDR3 is 17 amino acids. The CDR3 coding sequence is TGCGCCAGCAGCTTGTCTAGCGGGGGCCTGAACACCGGGGAGCTGTTTTTT. Protein sequence: CASSLSSGGLNTGELFF.

The chain employs TRBV19 and TRBJ2-1, with 11 bases identical to TRBD2. CDR3 size: 14 residues. CDR1 is LNHDA and CDR2 is SQIVND in the germline V gene (reference sequence). The V and J ends lost 6 bases and 6 bases, in that order; junction bases with no gene match: 4. CDR3 bases: TGTGCCAGTAGGGGTAGCGGGGGGGTCAATGAGCAGTTCTTC. Translating it yields CASRGSGGVNEQFF.

The V call is TRBV6-5, the J call TRBJ2-1; TRBD2 is a possible D gene (5 bases). The V and J ends lost 6 bases and 1 base respectively, with 10 bases between them. CDR1 is MNHEY and CDR2 is SVGAGI in the germline V gene. The CDR3 sequence is 14 residues long. The CDR3 nucleotides are TGTGCCAGCAGGAGAGAGGGTTCCTACAATGAGCAGTTCTTC. This sequence encodes CASRREGSYNEQFF.

This chain connects TRBV14 to TRBJ2-3, with D possibly TRBD2 on 5 matching bases. The CDR3 consists of 13 residues. The ends were cut back, 1 base at V and 8 bases at J, with 10 bases in the middle. Germline CDR1 is SGHDN and CDR2 is FVKESK. The CDR3 DNA sequence: TGTGCCAGCAGCCAAGTACTAGTCGCTACGCAGTATTTT. Amino acid sequence: CASSQVLVATQYF.

The rearrangement uses TRBV28 and TRBJ1-2, with a possible D match to TRBD1 (6 bases). Germline V gene data show CDR1 as MDHEN and CDR2 as SYDVKM. Trimming took 5 bases from V and 8 from J, leaving 21 bases between them. The CDR3 loop spans 15 amino acids. The CDR3 sequence is CASSGVQGNRNGYTF. Here the CDR3 DNA reads TGTGCCAGCAGTGGGGTACAGGGAAATAGGAACGGCTACACCTTC.

The V call is TRBV18, the J call TRBJ1-2, with no clear D. The CDR3 has 15 residues. V lost 2 bases to trimming and J lost 6 bases, with 16 bases between them. Per germline, CDR1 KGHSH and CDR2 LQKENI. The CDR3 spells CASSPEVKRTDGYTF. CDR3 nucleotides: TGTGCCAGCTCACCAGAAGTCAAACGAACGGATGGCTACACCTTC.

The chain employs TRBV27 and TRBJ2-7; TRBD1 aligns across 9 bases. The CDR3 totals 16 residues. Germline V gene lookup returns CDR1 MNHEY and CDR2 SMNVEV (reference sequence). The ends lost 0 bases at V and 2 bases at J; junction bases unmatched: 5. The CDR3 region has the DNA TGTGCCAGCAGTTTATCAGGGCGGACAGGGGCCTACGAGCAGTACTTC. Protein sequence: CASSLSGRTGAYEQYF.

The table lists this clone with a few counts. V gene TRBV7-9 combines with J gene TRBJ2-1, with TRBD2 matching over 7 bases. Germline V gene sequence: CDR1 SEHNR, CDR2 FQNEAQ (reference sequence). The CDR3 spans 13 residues. V was clipped by 0 bases and J by 8 bases; unmatched bases: 1. The CDR3 loop is CASSLAGRDEQFF. Written as DNA, the CDR3 is TGTGCCAGCAGCTTAGCAGGGAGGGATGAGCAGTTCTTC. The full variable domain, rest sourced from reference TRBV7-9 and TRBJ2-1, is DTGVSQNPRHKITKRGQNVTFRCDPISEHNRLYWYRQTLGQGPEFLTYFQNEAQLEKSRLLSDRFSAERPKGSFSTLEIQRTEQGDSAMYLCASSLAGRDEQFFGPGTRLTVL.

The chain's CDR3 is CASSPSHSNYGYTF. CDR3 sequence (DNA): TGTGCCAGCAGCCCATCCCACAGTAACTATGGCTACACCTTC. J is TRBJ1-2 and V is TRBV7-2; no clear D gene. The germline gives CDR1 SGHTA, CDR2 FQGNSA. Trimming removed 5 bases from V and 1 base from J, with 11 bases in between. The CDR3 runs to 14 residues. Full variable domain (outside the CDR3, taken from reference TRBV7-2 and TRBJ1-2): GAGVSQSPSNKVTEKGKDVELRCDPISGHTALYWYRQSLGQGLEFLIYFQGNSAPDKSGLPSDRFSAERTGGSVSTLTIQRTQQEDSAVYLCASSPSHSNYGYTFGSGTRLTVV.

The rearrangement links TRBV30 to TRBJ2-5; D is unclear. From germline, CDR1 is GTSNPN and CDR2 SVGIG (reference sequence). Trimming removed 0 bases at V and 4 bases at J, with 18 bases between. There are 16 residues in the CDR3. The DNA for the CDR3 is TGTGCCTGGAGTGTACCTAACCCAGCCTGGGGAGAGACCCAGTACTTC. This sequence encodes CAWSVPNPAWGETQYF. The full variable domain, in which reference TRBV30 and TRBJ2-5 provide the parts outside the CDR3, is SQTIHQWPATLVQPVGSPLSLECTVEGTSNPNLYWYRQAAGRGLQLLFYSVGIGQISSEVPQNLSASRPQDRQFILSSKKLLLSDSGFYLCAWSVPNPAWGETQYFGPGTRLLVL.

The chain has TRBV19 and TRBJ2-2; the D call may be TRBD1 or TRBD2 (5 bases each). With 9 bases removed from V and 6 bases from J, the gap between germline ends came to 20 bases. CDR3 length: 15 residues. Germline V CDR1 and CDR2: LNHDA, SQIVND (reference sequence). CDR3 sequence (DNA): TGTGCCAGCGCAGGGACGGACGCGAGTCCCGGGGAGCTGTTTTTT. This sequence encodes CASAGTDASPGELFF.

This clone occurred a few times. This chain uses TRBV6-5 with TRBJ2-1; D ambiguous. The germline CDR1 and CDR2 sequences are MNHEY and SVGAGI. The CDR3 covers 12 residues. Trimming shortened V by 7 bases and J by 6 bases, and 10 bases separated the two germline ends. The CDR3 DNA reads TGTGCCAGCACGGGCGGAGTCAATGAGCAGTTCTTC. This encodes CASTGGVNEQFF.

The chain joins TRBV5-6 to TRBJ2-5; no reliable D call. Per germline, CDR1 SGHDT and CDR2 YYEEEE. V was pared by 6 bases and J by 7 bases, with 28 bases between. CDR3 length: 17 residues. CDR3 loop: CASTSRWVVPGKGTQYF. The CDR3 DNA reads as TGTGCCAGCACCTCGAGATGGGTCGTCCCTGGAAAGGGGACCCAGTACTTC.

This clone was observed a single time. The chain links TRBV5-6 to TRBJ1-2, with 12 bases identical to TRBD1. CDR3 length: 14 amino acids. Germline assignment: CDR1 SGHDT and CDR2 YYEEEE. With V trimmed by 4 bases and J by 5 bases, 3 bases remained unmatched. In DNA form, the CDR3 reads TGTGCCAGCAGCCGGGACAGGGGGCCGTATGGCTACACCTTC. Its translation: CASSRDRGPYGYTF.

J is TRBJ2-7 and V is TRBV5-4, with D perhaps TRBD2 (5 bases). The germline CDR1 and CDR2 sequences are SGHNT and YYREEE (reference sequence). This CDR3 is built from 13 residues. The V and J ends lost 4 bases and 0 bases respectively, with 8 bases between them. For the CDR3, the DNA is TGTGCCAGCAGCCCTGGAGGCTCCTACGAGCAGTACTTC. It translates to CASSPGGSYEQYF. Supplemented by reference TRBV5-4 and TRBJ2-7, the full variable domain reads ETGVTQSPTHLIKTRGQQVTLRCSSQSGHNTVSWYQQALGQGPQFIFQYYREEENGRGNFPPRFSGLQFPNYSSELNVNALELDDSALYLCASSPGGSYEQYFGPGTRLTVT.

The J gene is TRBJ2-5, the V gene TRBV11-3; the match to TRBD2 covers 8 bases. The ends lost 2 bases at V and 4 bases at J; junction bases unmatched: 3. This CDR3 has 14 residues. Germline V gene data show CDR1 as SGHNT and CDR2 as YENEEA. The CDR3 region has the DNA TGTGCCAGCAGCTTAAGCGGGGGAGGAGAGACCCAGTACTTC. Residues: CASSLSGGGETQYF.

This chain links TRBV6-5 with TRBJ2-3; D not resolved. This CDR3 is 16 amino acids long. V was cut by 0 bases and J by 0 bases, with 10 bases left in between. The germline V gene encodes CDR1 MNHEY and CDR2 SVGAGI. This CDR3 reads CASSYSRFSSTDTQYF. The CDR3 nucleotides read TGTGCCAGCAGTTACTCACGGTTTTCTAGCACAGATACGCAGTATTTT.

The chain is built from TRBV7-2 and TRBJ1-3; 7 bases fit TRBD1. Germline V CDR1 and CDR2: SGHTA, FQGNSA. V shed 5 bases and J 4 bases; nucleotides not matched to a gene: 8. This CDR3 is built from 15 residues. The DNA of the CDR3 is TGTGCCAGCAGCCTACGGACAGGCGGAGGAAACACCATATATTTT. Translating it yields CASSLRTGGGNTIYF.

This rearrangement joins TRBV28 to TRBJ2-7; D call uncertain. The germline V gene encodes CDR1 MDHEN and CDR2 SYDVKM. Trimming shortened V by 6 bases and J by 2 bases, and 8 bases separated the two germline ends. The CDR3 has 12 amino acids. CDR3 in amino acids: CASRRTAYEQYF. The CDR3 coding sequence is TGTGCCAGCAGACGAACAGCCTACGAGCAGTACTTC. Drawing the rest from reference TRBV28 and TRBJ2-7, the complete variable domain is DVKVTQSSRYLVKRTGEKVFLECVQDMDHENMFWYRQDPGLGLRLIYFSYDVKMKEKGDIPEGYSVSREKKERFSLILESASTNQTSMYLCASRRTAYEQYFGPGTRLTVT.